This T cell receptor (beta chain) was identified in a study of neurological immune-mediated disorders. About the research overall: The multiple sclerosis group of 34 included roughly 31 relapsing-remitting and 3 secondary progressive patients.

Overall study findings and caveats: Private repertoires in all groups were suggested by the finding that expanded clones across subjects shared no CDR3 amino acid sequences. The greatest degree of TCR clonal expansion was observed in HTLV-1-associated myelopathy, with the lowest in multiple sclerosis, below that of healthy controls.

This clonotype was observed many times. Its antigen is not known. As for the cDNA, it was generated by 5'RACE with 10-nucleotide random UMIs. TCRdb recomputed calls from the 5' RACE reads with MiXCR, one row per CDR3 protein. The sample carries 70,000 or so distinct CDR3 sequences, 3.2% recorded once. This CDR3 is 16 amino acids long. Germline V gene data show CDR1 as KGHSH and CDR2 as LQKENI. V was clipped by 6 bases and J by 1 base, with 19 bases between them. The chain links TRBV18 to TRBJ2-7; tentatively, D is TRBD2 (5 bases). The sequence derives from a woman aged 45 to 65 with multiple sclerosis. Sample: PBMCs. CDR3 DNA sequence: TGTGCCAGCTCTACATTCCGGGATCACCGTTCCTACGAGCAGTACTTC. This encodes CASSTFRDHRSYEQYF.